Below are 3 T cell receptor beta chains sequenced from a single sample in a study of T cell responses to AZD1222 COVID-19 vaccine. Profiling relied on immunoSEQ multiplex PCR, and the TCRdb table lists in-frame clones only, not all of them. The profile shows 100,000 to 110,000 clones, 92% of them singletons. Material: peripheral blood, obtained on day 0 of AZD1222 vaccination. These receptors were taken from an adult in good health.

The chain recombines TRBV27 with TRBJ2-1; D is perhaps TRBD1 (6 bases). CDR1 is MNHEY, CDR2 SMNVEV, per germline (reference sequence). The germline V and J ends were trimmed by 2 bases and 1 base, with 9 bases remaining between them. The CDR3 extends over 15 amino acids. CDR3: CASSLGGLSYNEQFF. CDR3 in DNA: TGTGCCAGCAGTTTAGGGGGCCTGTCCTACAATGAGCAGTTCTTC.

The chain has TRBV3-1 (or the pseudogene TRBV3-2) and TRBJ1-5, with D unresolved. This CDR3 has 12 amino acids. Germline V gene sequence: CDR1 LGHDT, CDR2 YNNKEL (reference sequence). V lost 5 bases to trimming and J lost 3 bases, with 5 bases between them. CDR3 coding DNA: TGTGCCAGCAGCACTCACAATCAGCCCCAGCATTTT. Its protein is CASSTHNQPQHF.

The J gene is TRBJ2-7, the V gene TRBV7-6, with D perhaps matching TRBD2 (6 bases). CDR1 SGHVS and CDR2 FNYEAQ come from the germline V gene. The length of the CDR3 is 15 residues. Trimming stripped 5 bases from V and 0 bases from J, with 14 bases between. Here the CDR3 DNA reads TGTGCCAGCAGCCCCGGGAGTCTCGCCTCCTACGAGCAGTACTTC. It translates to CASSPGSLASYEQYF.